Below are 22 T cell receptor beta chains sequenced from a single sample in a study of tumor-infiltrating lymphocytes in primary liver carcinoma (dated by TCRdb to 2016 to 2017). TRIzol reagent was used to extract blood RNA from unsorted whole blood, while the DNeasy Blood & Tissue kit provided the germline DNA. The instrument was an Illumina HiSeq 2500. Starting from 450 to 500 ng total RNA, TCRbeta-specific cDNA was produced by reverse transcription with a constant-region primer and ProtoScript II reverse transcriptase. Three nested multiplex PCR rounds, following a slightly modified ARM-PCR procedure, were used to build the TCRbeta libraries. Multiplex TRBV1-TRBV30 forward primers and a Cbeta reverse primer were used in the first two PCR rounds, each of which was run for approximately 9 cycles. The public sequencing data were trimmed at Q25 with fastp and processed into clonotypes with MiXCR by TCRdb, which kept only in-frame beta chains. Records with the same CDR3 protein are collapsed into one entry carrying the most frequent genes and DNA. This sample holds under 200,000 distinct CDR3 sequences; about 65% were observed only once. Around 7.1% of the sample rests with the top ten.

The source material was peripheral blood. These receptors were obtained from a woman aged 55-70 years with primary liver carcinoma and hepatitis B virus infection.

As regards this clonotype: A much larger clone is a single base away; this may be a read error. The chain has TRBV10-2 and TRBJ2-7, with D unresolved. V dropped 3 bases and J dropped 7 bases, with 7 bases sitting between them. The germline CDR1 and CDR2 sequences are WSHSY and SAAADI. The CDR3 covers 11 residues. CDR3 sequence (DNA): TGCGCCAGCAGTGAAGTGAAGGAGCAGTACTTC. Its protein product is CASSEVKEQYF.

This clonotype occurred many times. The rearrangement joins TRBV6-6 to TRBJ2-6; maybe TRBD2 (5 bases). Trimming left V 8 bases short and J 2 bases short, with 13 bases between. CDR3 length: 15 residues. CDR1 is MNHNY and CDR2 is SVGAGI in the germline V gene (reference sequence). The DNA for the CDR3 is TGTGCCAGCTTCATGGAGAGGGCTGGGGCCAACGTCCTGACTTTC. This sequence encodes CASFMERAGANVLTF.

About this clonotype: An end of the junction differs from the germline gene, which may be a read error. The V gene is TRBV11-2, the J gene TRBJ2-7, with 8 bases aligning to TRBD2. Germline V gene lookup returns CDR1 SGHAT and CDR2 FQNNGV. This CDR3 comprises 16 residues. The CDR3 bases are TGTGCCAGCAGCCATGGCGGGAGGACCTCGGGAAGCGAGCTGTACTTC. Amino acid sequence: CASSHGGRTSGSELYF.

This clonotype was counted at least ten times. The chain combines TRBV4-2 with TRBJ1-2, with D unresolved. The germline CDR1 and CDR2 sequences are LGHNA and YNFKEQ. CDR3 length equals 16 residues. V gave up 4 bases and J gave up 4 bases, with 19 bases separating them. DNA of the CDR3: TGTGCCAGCAGCCCCGCAGAGGGCACCGGCGGCTATGGCTACACCTTC. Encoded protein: CASSPAEGTGGYGYTF.

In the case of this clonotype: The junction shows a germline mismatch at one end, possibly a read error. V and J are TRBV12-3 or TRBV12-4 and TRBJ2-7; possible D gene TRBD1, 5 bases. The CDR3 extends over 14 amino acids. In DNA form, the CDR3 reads TGTGCCAGCAGTTTAAGACAGAACTCCTACGAGCACTACTTC. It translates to CASSLRQNSYEHYF.

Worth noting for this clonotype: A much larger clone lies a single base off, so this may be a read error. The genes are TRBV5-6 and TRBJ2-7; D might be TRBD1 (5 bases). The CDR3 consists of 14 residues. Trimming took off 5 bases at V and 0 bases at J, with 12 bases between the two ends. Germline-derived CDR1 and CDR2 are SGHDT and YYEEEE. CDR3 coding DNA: TGTGCCAGCAGGTCAGGGCCGAGCTCCTACGAGCAGTACTTC. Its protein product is CASRSGPSSYEQYF.

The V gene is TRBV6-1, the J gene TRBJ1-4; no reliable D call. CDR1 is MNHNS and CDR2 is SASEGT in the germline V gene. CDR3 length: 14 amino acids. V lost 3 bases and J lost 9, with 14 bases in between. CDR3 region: CASSERVVSKKLFF. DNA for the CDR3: TGTGCCAGCAGTGAGAGGGTTGTTAGTAAAAAACTGTTTTTT.

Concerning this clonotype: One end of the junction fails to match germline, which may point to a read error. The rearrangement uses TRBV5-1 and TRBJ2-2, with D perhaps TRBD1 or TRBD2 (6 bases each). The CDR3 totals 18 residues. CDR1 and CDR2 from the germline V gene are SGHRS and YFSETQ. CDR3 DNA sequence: TGCGCCAGCAGCTTGTTTTCGGGGGCCAACCCGAACACCGGGGTGCTGTTTTTT. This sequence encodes CASSLFSGANPNTGVLFF.

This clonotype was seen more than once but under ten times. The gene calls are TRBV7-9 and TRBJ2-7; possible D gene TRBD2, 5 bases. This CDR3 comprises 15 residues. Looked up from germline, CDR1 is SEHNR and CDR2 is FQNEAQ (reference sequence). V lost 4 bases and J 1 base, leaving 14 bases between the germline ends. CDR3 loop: CASSSRRQYSYEQYF. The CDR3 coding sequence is TGTGCCAGCAGCTCTAGGAGGCAGTATTCCTACGAGCAGTACTTC.

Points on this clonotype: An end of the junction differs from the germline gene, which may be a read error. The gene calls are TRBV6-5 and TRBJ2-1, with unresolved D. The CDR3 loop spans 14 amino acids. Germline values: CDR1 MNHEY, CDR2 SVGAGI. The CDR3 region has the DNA TGTGTCAGCAGTTACTCGCACCAGACCAATGAGCAGTTCTTC. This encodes CVSSYSHQTNEQFF.

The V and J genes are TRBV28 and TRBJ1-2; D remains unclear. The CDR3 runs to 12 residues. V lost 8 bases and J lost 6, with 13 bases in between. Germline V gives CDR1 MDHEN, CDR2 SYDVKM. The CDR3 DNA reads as TGTGCCAGCGGCAGTGCGGCGCATGGCTACACCTTC. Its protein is CASGSAAHGYTF.

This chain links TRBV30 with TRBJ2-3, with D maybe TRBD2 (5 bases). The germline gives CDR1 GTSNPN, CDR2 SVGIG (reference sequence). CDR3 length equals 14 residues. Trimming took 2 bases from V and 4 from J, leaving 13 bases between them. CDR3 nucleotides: TGTGCCTGGAGTAAACGGACGCGGGCAGATACGCAGTATTTT. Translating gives CAWSKRTRADTQYF.

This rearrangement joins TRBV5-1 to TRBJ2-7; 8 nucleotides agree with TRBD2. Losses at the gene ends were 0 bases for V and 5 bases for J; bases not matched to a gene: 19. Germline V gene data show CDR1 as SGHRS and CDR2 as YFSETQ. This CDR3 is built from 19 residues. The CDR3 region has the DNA TGCGCCAGCAGCTTGGCCCGGGCTAACGGGAGGGCGATTGTAAACGAGCAGTACTTC. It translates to CASSLARANGRAIVNEQYF.

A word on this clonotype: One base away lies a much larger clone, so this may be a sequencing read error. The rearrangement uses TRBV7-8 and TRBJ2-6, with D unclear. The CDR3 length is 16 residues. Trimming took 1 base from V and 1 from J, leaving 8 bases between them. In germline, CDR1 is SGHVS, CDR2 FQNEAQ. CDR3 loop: CASSLDGASGANVLTF. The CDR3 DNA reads TGTGCCAGCAGCTTAGACGGAGCGTCTGGGGCCAACGTCCTGACTTTC.

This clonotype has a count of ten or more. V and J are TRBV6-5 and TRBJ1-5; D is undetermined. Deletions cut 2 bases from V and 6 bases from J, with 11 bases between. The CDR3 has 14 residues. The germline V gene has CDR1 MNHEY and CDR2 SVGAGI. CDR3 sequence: CASSYAEGGQPQHF. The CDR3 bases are TGTGCCAGCAGTTACGCCGAGGGCGGTCAGCCCCAGCATTTT.

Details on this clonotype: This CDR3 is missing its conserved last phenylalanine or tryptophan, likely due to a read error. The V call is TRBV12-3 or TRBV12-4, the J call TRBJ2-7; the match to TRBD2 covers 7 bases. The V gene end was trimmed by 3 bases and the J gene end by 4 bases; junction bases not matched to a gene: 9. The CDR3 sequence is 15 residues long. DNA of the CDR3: TGTGCCAGCAGTTTTGGTGAAGCGGGAACATACGAGCAGTACTCT. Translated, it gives CASSFGEAGTYEQYS.

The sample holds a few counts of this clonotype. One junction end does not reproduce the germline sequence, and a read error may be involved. The CDR3 region has the DNA TGTGTCAGCAGCGTCGCTACTTTGGGTGAGCAGTACTTC. Translating gives CVSSVATLGEQYF. This chain connects TRBV11-2 to TRBJ2-7; D call uncertain. This CDR3 is built from 13 residues. Germline CDR1 SGHAT, CDR2 FQNNGV.

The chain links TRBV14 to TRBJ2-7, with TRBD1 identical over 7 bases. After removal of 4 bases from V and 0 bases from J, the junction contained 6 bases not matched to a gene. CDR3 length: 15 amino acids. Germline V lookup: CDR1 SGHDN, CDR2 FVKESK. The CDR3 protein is CASSPWDSNSYEQYF. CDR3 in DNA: TGTGCCAGCAGCCCTTGGGACAGTAACTCCTACGAGCAGTACTTC. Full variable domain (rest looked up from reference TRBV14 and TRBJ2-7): EAGVTQFPSHSVIEKGQTVTLRCDPISGHDNLYWYRRVMGKEIKFLLHFVKESKQDESGMPNNRFLAERTGGTYSTLKVQPAELEDSGVYFCASSPWDSNSYEQYFGPGTRLTVT.

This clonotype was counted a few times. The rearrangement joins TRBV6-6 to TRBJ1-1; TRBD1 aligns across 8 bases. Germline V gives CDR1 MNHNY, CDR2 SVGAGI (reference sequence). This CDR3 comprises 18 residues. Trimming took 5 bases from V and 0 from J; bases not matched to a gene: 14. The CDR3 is CASSHATGGGGLNTEAFF. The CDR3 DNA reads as TGTGCCAGCAGTCACGCAACAGGGGGAGGTGGGTTGAACACTGAAGCTTTCTTT.

CDR3 DNA: TGTGCCACCAGCGACGTTTATAGCAATCAGCCCCAGCATTTT. Translating it yields CATSDVYSNQPQHF. This chain uses TRBV15 with TRBJ1-5, with D unresolved. V lost 5 bases to trimming and J lost 0 bases, with 8 bases between them. The CDR3 loop spans 14 amino acids. Germline lookup yields CDR1 LNHNV and CDR2 YYDKDF (reference sequence).

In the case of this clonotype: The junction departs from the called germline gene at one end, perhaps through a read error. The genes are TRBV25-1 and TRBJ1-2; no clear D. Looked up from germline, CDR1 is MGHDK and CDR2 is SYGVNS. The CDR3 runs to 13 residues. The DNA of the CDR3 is TGTGCCAGCAGTGAACCCCATAACTATGGTTACACCTTC. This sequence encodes CASSEPHNYGYTF.

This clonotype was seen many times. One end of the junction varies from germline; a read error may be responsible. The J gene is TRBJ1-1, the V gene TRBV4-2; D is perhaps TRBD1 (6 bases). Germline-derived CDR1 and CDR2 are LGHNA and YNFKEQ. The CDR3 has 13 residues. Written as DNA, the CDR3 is TGTGCCAGCAGCCCAGACAGGAACGCTGAAGCTTTCTTT. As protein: CASSPDRNAEAFF.